This TCR beta chain was sequenced in a study of identical twins. Study-wide results and caveats: Zero-insertion analyses might be partly confounded by invariant T cells like MAIT and iNKT.

In its sample, this clonotype was seen many times. The antigen is undetermined. Trimming shortened V by 0 bases and J by 1 base, and 16 bases separated the two germline ends. This CDR3 has 18 residues. In germline, CDR1 is MGHRA, CDR2 YSYEKL. TCRdb used MiXCR to reprocess the 5' RACE reads, holding one entry per CDR3 protein. The sample lists 350,000 to 500,000 distinct CDR3 sequences; about 18% were seen once. Input material: naive T cells sorted from blood. This receptor was obtained from a man between 45 and 60 years old in good health. The genes are TRBV4-1 and TRBJ1-5; D is possibly TRBD1 (6 bases). CDR3 protein: CASSQEPWGRASNQPQHF. The DNA for the CDR3 is TGCGCCAGCAGCCAAGAACCTTGGGGGCGCGCGAGCAATCAGCCCCAGCATTTT.